This T cell receptor beta chain emerged from a study of T cells in women clearing cervical HPV infection. Turning to the study itself: Case blood was drawn when the lesion was first found; control blood after infection became undetectable. Study-level findings and limits: Controls had more TRBV6-7 (approximately 0.15%) than cases (roughly 0.11%).

The assay was immunoSEQ multiplex PCR, and TCRdb's table has in-frame clones only and misses some. The sample table sets out roughly 13,000 clones. Per germline, CDR1 DFQATT and CDR2 SNEGSKA (reference sequence). The CDR3 totals 14 residues. Trimming took 6 bases from V and 4 from J; bases not matched to a gene: 6. Details on this clone: Antigen unknown. Read data end 3 residues before the CDR3 end; the end is taken from the germline J gene.

The sequence was obtained from a woman between 18 and 75 years old with a cervical HPV16 infection that either progressed to CIN3+ or cleared (not recorded which). Sequencing input: blood buffy coat. The chain links TRBV20-1 to TRBJ2-6; 7 positions match TRBD1. Here the CDR3 reads CSAPTGSGANVLTF. Partial CDR3 DNA: TGCAGTGCGCCGACAGGGTCCGGGGCCAACGTC.